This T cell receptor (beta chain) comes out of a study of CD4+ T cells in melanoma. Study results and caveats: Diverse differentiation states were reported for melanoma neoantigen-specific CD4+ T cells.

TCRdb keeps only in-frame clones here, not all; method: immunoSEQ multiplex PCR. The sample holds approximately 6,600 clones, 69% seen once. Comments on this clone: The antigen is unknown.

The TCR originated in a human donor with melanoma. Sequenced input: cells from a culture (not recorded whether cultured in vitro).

CDR3 DNA sequence: TGCGCCAGCAGCATGACGGGCAGGGGCACTGAAGCTTTCTTT. Protein sequence: CASSMTGRGTEAFF. The V and J genes are TRBV4-3 and TRBJ1-1; tentative D call: TRBD1 (6 bases). V shed 5 bases and J shed 4 bases, with 14 bases lying between them. From germline, CDR1 is LGHNA and CDR2 YSLEER. CDR3 size: 14 residues.